This is a list of T cell receptor beta chains from one sample in a study of blood T cell repertoires in COVID-19. Data came from immunoSEQ multiplex PCR; TCRdb stores just in-frame clones and leaves some out. This sample carries 250,000 to 350,000 clones, roughly 90% of them seen once, and the ten largest clones take about 18%. The sample was PBMCs or T cells enriched from blood (not recorded which). Receptors were obtained from a woman aged 25 to 39 who had recovered from COVID-19. Each CDR3 is given with its conserved first and last residue.

CASSWRGSRTDTQYF	TRBJ2-3	TRBV11-3
CASSQEMGLTEAFF	TRBJ1-1	TRBV3-1/TRBV3-2
CASSPGLPPDEQFF	TRBJ2-1	TRBV7-6
CASSPTSSLTYEQYF	TRBJ2-7	TRBV6-5
CASATGVWNTQYF	TRBJ2-3	TRBV19
CASSVGTGVNYGYTF	TRBJ1-2	TRBV5-4
CASSSQGNGYTF	TRBJ1-2	TRBV6-6
CASSQDRDQPQHF	TRBJ1-5	TRBV11-2
CASSESHGQGDSNGYTF	TRBJ1-2	TRBV9
CASSPPRRGHEQFF	TRBJ2-1	TRBV23-1
CASSFISYTYNEQFF	TRBJ2-1	TRBV7-8
CASSLGESEQYF	TRBJ2-7	TRBV7-6
CASSSVGEGGELFF	TRBJ2-2	TRBV11-2
CATSAGTAYEQYF	TRBJ2-7	TRBV15
CASSLASTGAYEQYF	TRBJ2-7	TRBV7-2
CASSFGAGGETQYF	TRBJ2-5	TRBV7-7
CASSSQGVAGANVLTF	TRBJ2-6	TRBV7-2
CASSGDREEQYF	TRBJ2-7	TRBV12-3/TRBV12-4
CASDSGGTEAFF	TRBJ1-1	TRBV19
CASRPWTGVESGYTF	TRBJ1-2	TRBV7-8
CASSATGTGSYEQYF	TRBJ2-7	TRBV7-9
CASTYRTDYNEQFF	TRBJ2-1	TRBV19
CASSARQGQAFNEKLFF	TRBJ1-4	TRBV6-1
CASTLGLAGSSYEQYF	TRBJ2-7	TRBV7-6
CASRLQGGSGYTF	TRBJ1-2	TRBV5-6
CASSDRTGRGVETQYF	TRBJ2-5	TRBV9
CAWRARQVYYGYTF	TRBJ1-2	TRBV30
CWGGGNTEAFF	TRBJ1-1	TRBV29-1
CSASHRESNGYTF	TRBJ1-2	TRBV20-1
CASSVAGGPGTDTQYF	TRBJ2-3	TRBV25-1
CASSQGKTSGTYEQYF	TRBJ2-7	TRBV4-2
CASSFAAGDTEAFF	TRBJ1-1	TRBV6-2/TRBV6-3
CASSVADYANEQYF	TRBJ2-7	TRBV9
CASSYSVGQAKNTEAFF	TRBJ1-1	TRBV6-2/TRBV6-3
CASSAQGGAGVGEQYF	TRBJ2-7	TRBV6-1
CASSFSGKETQYF	TRBJ2-5	TRBV12-3/TRBV12-4
CASSVEGVMENSYNEQFF	TRBJ2-1	TRBV9
CASSGGDSNQPQHF	TRBJ1-5	TRBV7-6
CASSRGGGRNEQFF	TRBJ2-1	TRBV28
CASSPRQFYGYTF	TRBJ1-2	TRBV27
CASTLLGQGADTQYF	TRBJ2-3	TRBV27
CASSPRLRGPGPQHF	TRBJ1-5	TRBV4-3
CASSQSNRGLAYNEQFF	TRBJ2-1	TRBV23-1
CASRIRTSTYEQYF	TRBJ2-7	TRBV28
CASSLEQGYGEQYF	TRBJ2-7	TRBV7-2
CASSYTSGGRYEQYF	TRBJ2-7	TRBV5-1
CASSSRHTEAFF	TRBJ1-1	TRBV11-3
CASSVGQGDYGYTF	TRBJ1-2	TRBV28
CASSIVAVSSYEQYF	TRBJ2-7	TRBV19
CASSLGQLLNTEAFF	TRBJ1-1	TRBV28
CASSQGLAGDLGTDTQYF	TRBJ2-3	TRBV3-1/TRBV3-2
CASSQVEGSTEAFF	TRBJ1-1	TRBV4-3
CASSEELLEQFF	TRBJ2-1	TRBV25-1